The present T cell receptor (beta chain) was sequenced within a study of shared clonotypes between healthy human individuals. Study-wide results and caveats: A small donor pool kept down the genetic and exposure-history diversity that was represented.

This CDR3 spans 15 amino acids. The V end lost 0 bases, the J end lost 8 bases, and 15 bases lay between the germline ends. Germline-derived CDR1 and CDR2 are SGDLS and YYNGEE. Here immunoSEQ multiplex PCR was the method, and the copy in TCRdb shows in-frame clones only, minus some. The sample lists about 690,000 clones, less than 95% seen once, with less than 40% in the top ten. As concerns this clone: The antigen is undetermined.

With CCR7-negative CD45RA+ TemRA cells, CD45RO+ cells were combined in CD8 memory. The rearrangement links TRBV9 to TRBJ2-1; D is undetermined. This TCR was sampled from a man between 18 and 35 years old in good health. Some clones in this sample may be carry-over from other donors' samples. The sample comprised memory CD8+ T cells from PBMCs. This sample's subset: CD45RO+ cells pooled with CCR7-negative TemRA cells. The CDR3 loop is CASSVAGSPADEQFF. The CDR3 coding sequence is TGTGCCAGCAGCGTAGCCGGGTCCCCCGCAGATGAGCAGTTCTTC.